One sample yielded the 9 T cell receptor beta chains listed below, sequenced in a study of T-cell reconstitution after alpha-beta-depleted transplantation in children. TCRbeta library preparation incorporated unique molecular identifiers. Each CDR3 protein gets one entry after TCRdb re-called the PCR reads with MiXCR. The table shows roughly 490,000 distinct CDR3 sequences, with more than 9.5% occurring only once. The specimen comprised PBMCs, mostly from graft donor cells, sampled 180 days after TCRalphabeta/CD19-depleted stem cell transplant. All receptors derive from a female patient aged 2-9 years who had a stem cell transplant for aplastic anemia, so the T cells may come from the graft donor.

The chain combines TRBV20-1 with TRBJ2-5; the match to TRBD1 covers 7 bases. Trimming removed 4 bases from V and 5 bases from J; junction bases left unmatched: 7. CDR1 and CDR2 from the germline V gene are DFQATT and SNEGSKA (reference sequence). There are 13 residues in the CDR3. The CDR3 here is CSATRQGTETQYF. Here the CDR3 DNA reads TGCAGTGCTACCAGACAGGGAACGGAGACCCAGTACTTC.

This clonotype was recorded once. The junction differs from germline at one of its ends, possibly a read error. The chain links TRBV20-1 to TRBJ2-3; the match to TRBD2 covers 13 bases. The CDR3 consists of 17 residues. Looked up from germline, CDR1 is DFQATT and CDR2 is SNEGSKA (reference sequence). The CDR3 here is CCARGLGLAGSTDTQYF. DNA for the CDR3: TGCTGTGCTAGAGGATTGGGACTAGCGGGAAGTACAGATACGCAGTATTTT.

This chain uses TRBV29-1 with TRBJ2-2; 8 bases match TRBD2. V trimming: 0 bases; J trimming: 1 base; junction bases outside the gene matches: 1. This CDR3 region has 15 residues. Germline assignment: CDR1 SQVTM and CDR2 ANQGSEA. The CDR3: CSVEDRGGNTGELFF. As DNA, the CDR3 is TGCAGCGTTGAAGATCGGGGGGGGAACACCGGGGAGCTGTTTTTT.

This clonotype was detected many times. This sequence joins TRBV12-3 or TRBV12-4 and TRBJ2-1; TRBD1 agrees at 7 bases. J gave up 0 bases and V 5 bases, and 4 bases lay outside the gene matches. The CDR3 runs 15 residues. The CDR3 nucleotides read TGTGCCAGCAGTACCGGGACAGTCTCCTACAATGAGCAGTTCTTC. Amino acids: CASSTGTVSYNEQFF.

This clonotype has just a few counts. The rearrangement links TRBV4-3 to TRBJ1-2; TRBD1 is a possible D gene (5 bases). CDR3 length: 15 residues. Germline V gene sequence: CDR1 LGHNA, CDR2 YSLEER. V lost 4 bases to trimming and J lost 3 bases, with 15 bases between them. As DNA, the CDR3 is TGCGCCAGCAGCCTACGACAGCCGGGCTACTATGGCTACACCTTC. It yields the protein CASSLRQPGYYGYTF.

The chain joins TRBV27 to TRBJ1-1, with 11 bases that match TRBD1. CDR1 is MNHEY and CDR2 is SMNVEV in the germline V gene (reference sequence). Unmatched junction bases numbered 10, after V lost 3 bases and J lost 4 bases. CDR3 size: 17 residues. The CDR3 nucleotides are TGTGCCAGCAGTTTTACTCCGGGACAGGGGGGATCCACTGAAGCTTTCTTT. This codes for CASSFTPGQGGSTEAFF.

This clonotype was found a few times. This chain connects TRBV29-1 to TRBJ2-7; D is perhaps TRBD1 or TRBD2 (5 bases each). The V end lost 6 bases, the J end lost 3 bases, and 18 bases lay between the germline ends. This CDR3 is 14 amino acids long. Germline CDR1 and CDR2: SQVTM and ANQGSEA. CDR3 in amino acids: CSVSPGPNLYEQYF. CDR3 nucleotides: TGCAGCGTGAGCCCGGGACCCAATCTCTACGAGCAGTACTTC.

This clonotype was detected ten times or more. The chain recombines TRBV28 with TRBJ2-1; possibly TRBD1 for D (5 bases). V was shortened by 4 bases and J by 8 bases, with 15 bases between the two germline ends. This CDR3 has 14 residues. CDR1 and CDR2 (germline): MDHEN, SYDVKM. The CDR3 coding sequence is TGTGCCAGCAGTTGGTCCCAGGGCATCCATGAGCAGTTCTTC. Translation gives CASSWSQGIHEQFF.

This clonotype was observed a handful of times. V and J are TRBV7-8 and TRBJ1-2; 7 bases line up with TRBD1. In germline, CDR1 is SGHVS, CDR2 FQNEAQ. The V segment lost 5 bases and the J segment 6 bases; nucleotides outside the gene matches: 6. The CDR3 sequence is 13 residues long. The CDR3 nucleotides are TGTGCCAGCAGCCATACAGGGGTGGATGGCTACACCTTC. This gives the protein CASSHTGVDGYTF.